This entry describes one T cell receptor (beta chain). This record belongs to a study of blood T cell repertoires in COVID-19. Study details: From the United States, Italy and Spain came samples of acute and convalescent COVID-19. Sources were T cells, B-cell-depleted T cells, or PBMCs; the material itself was cDNA or gDNA.

The assay was immunoSEQ multiplex PCR, and TCRdb's table has in-frame clones only and misses some. The data show tens of thousands of clones, with roughly 89% seen just once and over 10% held by the top ten. Germline trimming cut 5 bases from V and 4 bases from J; bases unmatched to any gene: 8. Per germline, CDR1 MNHEY and CDR2 SMNVEV (reference sequence). CDR3 length: 15 residues. The specimen was peripheral blood. The clonotype comes from a man between 65 and 85 years old with active COVID-19. The V gene is TRBV27, the J gene TRBJ2-7; 10 positions match TRBD1. The CDR3 DNA reads as TGTGCCAGCAGTGGCACGACAGGGGGCAGGTACGAGCAGTACTTC. Its translation is CASSGTTGGRYEQYF.